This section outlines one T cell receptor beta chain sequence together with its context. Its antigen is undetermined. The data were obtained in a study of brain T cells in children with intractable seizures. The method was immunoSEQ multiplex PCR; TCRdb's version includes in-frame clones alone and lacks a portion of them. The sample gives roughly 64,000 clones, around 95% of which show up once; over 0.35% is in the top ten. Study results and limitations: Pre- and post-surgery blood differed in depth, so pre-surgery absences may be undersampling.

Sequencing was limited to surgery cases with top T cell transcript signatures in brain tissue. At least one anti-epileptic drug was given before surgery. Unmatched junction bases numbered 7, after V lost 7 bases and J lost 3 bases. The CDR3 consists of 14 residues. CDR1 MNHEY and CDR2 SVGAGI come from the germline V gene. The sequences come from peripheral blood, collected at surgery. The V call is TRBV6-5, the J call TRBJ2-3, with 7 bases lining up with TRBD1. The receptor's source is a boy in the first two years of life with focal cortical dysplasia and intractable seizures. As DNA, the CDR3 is TGTGCCAGCACCCCAGGGGGTTGGACAGATACGCAGTATTTT. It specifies CASTPGGWTDTQYF.